This T cell receptor beta chain was recorded in a study of OX40 agonist ivuxolimab in advanced cancers. Study-level information: Dose-escalation patients had hepatocellular carcinoma, melanoma, renal cell or head and neck cancer. Study results and limitations: Both CD4+ and CD8+ T cell populations in blood had undergone clonal expansion by week 6 at 0.1 to 3.0 mg/kg.

Comment on this clone: Its antigen remains unidentified.

Libraries were prepared by immunoSEQ multiplex PCR; TCRdb keeps only in-frame clonotypes and omits some of them. Here the sample spans approximately 41,000 clones, 85% being singletons. Germline loops: CDR1 MDHEN, CDR2 SYDVKM. The length of the CDR3 is 15 residues. V lost 3 bases and J lost 3; bases outside the gene matches: 3. The V gene is TRBV28, the J gene TRBJ2-7, with TRBD2 identical over 12 bases. The sequencing used CD4+ or CD8+ T cells sorted from blood, collected in a trial of the OX40 agonist ivuxolimab. The receptor was isolated from an adult with an advanced solid tumor such as melanoma, head and neck, liver or kidney cancer. CDR3 sequence: CASSFGLAGHYEQYF. Here the CDR3 DNA reads TGTGCCAGCAGTTTCGGACTAGCGGGACACTACGAGCAGTACTTC.